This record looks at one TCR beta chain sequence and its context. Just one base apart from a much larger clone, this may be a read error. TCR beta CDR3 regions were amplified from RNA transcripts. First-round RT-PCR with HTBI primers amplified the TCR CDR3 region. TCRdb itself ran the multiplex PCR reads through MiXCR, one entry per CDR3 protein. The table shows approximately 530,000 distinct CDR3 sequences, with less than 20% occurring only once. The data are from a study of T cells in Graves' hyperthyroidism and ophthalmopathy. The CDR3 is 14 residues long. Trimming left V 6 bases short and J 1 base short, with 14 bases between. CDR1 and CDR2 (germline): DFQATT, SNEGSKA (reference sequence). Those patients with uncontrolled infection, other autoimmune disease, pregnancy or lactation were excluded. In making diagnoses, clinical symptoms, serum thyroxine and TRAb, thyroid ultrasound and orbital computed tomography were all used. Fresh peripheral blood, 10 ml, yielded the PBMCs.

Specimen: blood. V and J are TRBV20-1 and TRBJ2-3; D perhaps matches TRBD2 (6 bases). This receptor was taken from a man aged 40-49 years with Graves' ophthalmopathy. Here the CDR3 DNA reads TGCAGTGCCCACCCACTAGCAGGCACAGATACGCAGTATTTT. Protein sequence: CSAHPLAGTDTQYF.